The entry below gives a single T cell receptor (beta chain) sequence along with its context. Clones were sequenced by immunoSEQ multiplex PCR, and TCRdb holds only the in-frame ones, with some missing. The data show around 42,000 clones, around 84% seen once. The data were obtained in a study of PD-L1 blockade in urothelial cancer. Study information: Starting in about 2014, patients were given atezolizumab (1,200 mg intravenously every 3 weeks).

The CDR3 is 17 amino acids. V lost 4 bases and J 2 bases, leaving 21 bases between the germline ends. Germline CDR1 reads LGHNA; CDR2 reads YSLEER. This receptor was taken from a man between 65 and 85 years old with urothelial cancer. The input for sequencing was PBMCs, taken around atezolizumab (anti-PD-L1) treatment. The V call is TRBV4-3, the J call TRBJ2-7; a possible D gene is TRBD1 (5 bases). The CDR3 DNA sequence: TGCGCCAGCAGCCCGGATGTAACTGGCAGGGCCGCCTACGAGCAGTACTTC. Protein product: CASSPDVTGRAAYEQYF.